The source of this T cell receptor (beta chain) is a study of CD8+ T cells in alopecia areata. Whole-study results and caveats: Alphabeta T cells residing in normal skin are also sequenced in scalp samples. It was lesional scalp, especially alopecia totalis/universalis, that showed higher clonality than normal scalp.

CD4+ lymphocytes from about 5 patients underwent sorting into CD25+CD127- populations. Punch biopsies of lesional scalp, plus peripheral blood, were taken from alopecia areata patients. RNA extraction and reverse transcription yielded cDNA as sequencing template. Profiling relied on immunoSEQ multiplex PCR, and the TCRdb table lists in-frame clones only, not all of them. This sample yields roughly 20,000 clones, of which around 62% are seen a single time; less than 5.5% belongs to the top ten. V dropped 5 bases and J dropped 0 bases, with 11 bases sitting between them. The length of the CDR3 is 14 residues. Germline V CDR1 and CDR2: LNHDA, SQIVND (reference sequence). On this clone: The antigen is unknown.

Input material: CD4+ Tregs sorted from blood. The chain links TRBV19 to TRBJ2-7, with a tentative D call TRBD2 (5 bases). This TCR was recovered from a human donor with alopecia areata. CDR3 in amino acids: CASSFERSSYEQYF. Here the CDR3 DNA reads TGTGCCAGTAGTTTCGAGCGGAGCTCCTACGAGCAGTACTTC.